This entry features one TCR beta chain sequence. This clone occurred many times. What this receptor recognizes is not known. Qualities for individual bases were not recorded, and no much larger clone is one base off. TCRbeta CDR3 regions were amplified from genomic DNA by means of the immunoSEQ Assay, a bias-controlled multiplex PCR. In the authors' own workflow: The number of nucleated cells in each sample was estimated by amplification of reference gene primers within the assay. To quantify the absolute abundance of each unique TCRbeta CDR3 rearrangement, sequence reads were collapsed and filtered. For each sample, productive Simpson clonality was calculated as the square root of Simpson's diversity index over productive rearrangements. The source is immuneACCESS, and TCRdb retained only in-frame sequences with V and J called. Part of the clones is not carried over; for the studies checked, unresolved V genes explain less than half of this, and the remainder is unexplained. That table furnishes V, J and clone size, whereas the DNA furnished D and trimming. Within this sample are hundreds of thousands of clones, with 85% of them counted one time only. Approximately 7.5% of the sample rests with the top ten.

This specimen belongs to a study of blood T cell repertoires in COVID-19 (dated by TCRdb to the early 2020s). At the level of the whole study: Samples from collaborators originated in the United States, Italy and Spain and spanned both the acute and convalescent phases of COVID-19. Where available, HLA class I and class II types were taken from metadata supplied by the sample provider and were not determined by assay-based typing. The prospective study material was composed of cDNA or gDNA derived from T cells, B-cell-depleted T cells, or PBMCs. The repertoires were released in a freely available public database meant as a resource for research on the immune response to SARS-CoV-2. Samples came from the ongoing ImmuneRACE study (first 160 participants) plus 1,254 subjects from 6 global collaborators. The dataset comprised deeply sampled blood TCRbeta repertoires from subjects exposed to, actively infected with, or recovered from COVID-19. A de-identified subject ID, COVID-19 status, age in years and sex were almost always included in the sample metadata. Results and caveats for the whole study, not just this receptor: How much clinical and demographic metadata was included differed by source and by participant, and the metadata was provided uncurated.

Collaborating institutions collected whole blood in K2EDTA tubes following their own protocols. For TCRbeta analysis, collaborator samples were shipped as frozen whole blood, as isolated PBMCs, or as DNA extracted from either sample type. The germline V gene encodes CDR1 SGHRS and CDR2 YFSETQ. V lost 2 bases and J lost 3 bases; the stretch between them is 15 bases long. The CDR3, cysteine through phenylalanine, is 15 amino acids long. The entry retains the CDR3 DNA only, 45 bases that are in frame from base 1. Material for sequencing was peripheral blood. The origin of this receptor is a human donor in a cohort sampled during active COVID-19. The chain couples TRBV5-1 to TRBJ2-7; the D gene is perhaps TRBD1, on 5 matching bases. The sequenced DNA is TGCGCCAGCAGCTTAAGGGGCGACGGGTACTACGAGCAGTACTTC. Translation gives CASSLRGDGYYEQYF.